This TCR beta chain came from a study of OX40 agonist ivuxolimab in advanced cancers. Produced via immunoSEQ multiplex PCR; TCRdb's table is partial and in-frame only. The table records 45,000 to 50,000 clones, around 89% of them present only once. The clonotype was recovered from an adult with an advanced solid tumor such as melanoma, head and neck, liver or kidney cancer. The starting material was CD4+ or CD8+ T cells sorted from blood, obtained in a trial of the OX40 agonist ivuxolimab.

The CDR3 here is CASSRPSGATDTQYF. In DNA form, the CDR3 reads TGTGCCAGCAGCCGACCGAGCGGGGCCACAGATACGCAGTATTTT. V is TRBV11-3 and J is TRBJ2-3, with 7 bases lining up with TRBD2. This CDR3 spans 15 amino acids. The V gene's germline CDR1 is SGHNT and CDR2 YENEEA. Unmatched junction bases numbered 7, after V lost 5 bases and J lost 2 bases.